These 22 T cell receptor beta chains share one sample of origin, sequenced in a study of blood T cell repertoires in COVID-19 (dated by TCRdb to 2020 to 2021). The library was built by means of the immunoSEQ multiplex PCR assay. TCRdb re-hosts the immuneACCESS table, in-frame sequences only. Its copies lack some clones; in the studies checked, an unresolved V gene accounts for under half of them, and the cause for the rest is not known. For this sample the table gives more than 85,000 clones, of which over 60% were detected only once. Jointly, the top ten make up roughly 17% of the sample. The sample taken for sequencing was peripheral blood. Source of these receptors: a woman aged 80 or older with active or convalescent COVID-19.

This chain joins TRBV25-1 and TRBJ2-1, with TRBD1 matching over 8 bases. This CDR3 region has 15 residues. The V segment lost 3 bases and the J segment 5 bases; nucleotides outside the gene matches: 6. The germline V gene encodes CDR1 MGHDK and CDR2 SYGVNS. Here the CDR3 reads CASSDYRGYNNEQFF. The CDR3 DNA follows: TGTGCCAGCAGTGATTACAGGGGGTATAACAATGAGCAGTTCTTC. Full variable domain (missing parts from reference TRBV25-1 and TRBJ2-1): EADIYQTPRYLVIGTGKKITLECSQTMGHDKMYWYQQDPGMELHLIHYSYGVNSTEKGDLSSESTVSRIRTEHFPLTLESARPSHTSQYLCASSDYRGYNNEQFFGPGTRLTVL.

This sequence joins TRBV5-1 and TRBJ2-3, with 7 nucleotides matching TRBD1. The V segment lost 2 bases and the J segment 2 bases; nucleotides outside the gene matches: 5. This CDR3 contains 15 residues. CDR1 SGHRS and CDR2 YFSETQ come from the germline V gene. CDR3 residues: CASSFNRGNTDTQYF. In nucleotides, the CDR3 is TGCGCCAGCAGCTTCAACAGGGGTAACACAGATACGCAGTATTTT. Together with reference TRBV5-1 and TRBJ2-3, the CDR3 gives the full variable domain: KAGVTQTPRYLIKTRGQQVTLSCSPISGHRSVSWYQQTPGQGLQFLFEYFSETQRNKGNFPGRFSGRQFSNSRSEMNVSTLELGDSALYLCASSFNRGNTDTQYFGPGTRLTVL.

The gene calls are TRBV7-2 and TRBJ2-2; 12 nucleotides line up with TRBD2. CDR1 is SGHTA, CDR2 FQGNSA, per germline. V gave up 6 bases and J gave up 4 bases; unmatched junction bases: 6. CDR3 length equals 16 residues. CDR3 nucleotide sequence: TGTGCCAGCAGGCGCCGACTAGCGGGAGTCACCGGGGAGCTGTTTTTT. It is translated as CASRRRLAGVTGELFF.

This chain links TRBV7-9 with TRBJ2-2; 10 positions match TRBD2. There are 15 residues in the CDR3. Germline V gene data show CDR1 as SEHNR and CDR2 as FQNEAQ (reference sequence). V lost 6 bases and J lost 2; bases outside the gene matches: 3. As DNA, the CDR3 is TGTGCCAGCAGGTCTAGCGGGAGAAACACCGGGGAGCTGTTTTTT. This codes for CASRSSGRNTGELFF.

CDR3 residues: CASRLWQQETQYF. Here the CDR3 DNA reads TGTGCCAGCAGATTATGGCAGCAAGAGACCCAGTACTTC. The chain couples TRBV6-5 to TRBJ2-5; D gene ambiguous. The CDR3 is 13 residues long. The ends were cut back, 6 bases at V and 2 bases at J, with 10 bases in the middle. Germline CDR1 and CDR2: MNHEY and SVGAGI.

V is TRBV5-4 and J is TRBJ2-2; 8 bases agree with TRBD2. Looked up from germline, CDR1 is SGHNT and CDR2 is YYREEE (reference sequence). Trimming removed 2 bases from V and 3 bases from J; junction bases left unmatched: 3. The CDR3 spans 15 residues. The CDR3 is CASSLGLADTGELFF. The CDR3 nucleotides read TGTGCCAGCAGCTTAGGACTAGCAGACACCGGGGAGCTGTTTTTT.

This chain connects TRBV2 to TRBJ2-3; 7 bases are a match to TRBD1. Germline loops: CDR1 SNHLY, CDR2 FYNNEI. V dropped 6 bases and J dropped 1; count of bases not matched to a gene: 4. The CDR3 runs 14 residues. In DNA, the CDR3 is TGTGCCAGCAGCCTTGGACAGGGCACAGATACGCAGTATTTT. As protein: CASSLGQGTDTQYF.

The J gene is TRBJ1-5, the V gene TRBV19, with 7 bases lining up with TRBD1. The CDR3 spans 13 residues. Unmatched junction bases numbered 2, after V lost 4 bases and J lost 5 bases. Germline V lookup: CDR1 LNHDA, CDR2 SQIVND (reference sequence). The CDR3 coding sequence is TGTGCCAGTAGTACAGACAGGGATCAGCCCCAGCATTTT. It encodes CASSTDRDQPQHF. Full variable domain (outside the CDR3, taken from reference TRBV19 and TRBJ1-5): DGGITQSPKYLFRKEGQNVTLSCEQNLNHDAMYWYRQDPGQGLRLIYYSQIVNDFQKGDIAEGYSVSREKKESFPLTVTSAQKNPTAFYLCASSTDRDQPQHFGDGTRLSIL.

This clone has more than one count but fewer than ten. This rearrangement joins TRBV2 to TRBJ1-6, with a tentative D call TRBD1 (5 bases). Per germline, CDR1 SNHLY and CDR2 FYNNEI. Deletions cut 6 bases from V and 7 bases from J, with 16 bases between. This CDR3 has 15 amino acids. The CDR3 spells CASRDDGDSNSPLHF. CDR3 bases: TGTGCCAGCAGGGATGACGGAGACAGCAATTCACCCCTCCACTTT. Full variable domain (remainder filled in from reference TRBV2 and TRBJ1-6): EPEVTQTPSHQVTQMGQEVILRCVPISNHLYFYWYRQILGQKVEFLVSFYNNEISEKSEIFDDQFSVERPDGSNFTLKIRSTKLEDSAMYFCASRDDGDSNSPLHFGNGTRLTVT.

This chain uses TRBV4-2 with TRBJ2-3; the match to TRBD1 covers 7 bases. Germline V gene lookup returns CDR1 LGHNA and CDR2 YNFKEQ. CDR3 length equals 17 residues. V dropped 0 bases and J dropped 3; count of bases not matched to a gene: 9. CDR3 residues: CASSQDPTGARTDTQYF. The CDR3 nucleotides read TGTGCCAGCAGCCAAGATCCCACAGGGGCAAGGACAGATACGCAGTATTTT.

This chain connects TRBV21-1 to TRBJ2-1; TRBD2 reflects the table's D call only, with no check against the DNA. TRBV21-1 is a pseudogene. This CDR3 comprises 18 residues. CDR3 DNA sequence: TGTGCCAGCAGCACCCCCAGGCCTAGCGGGACCCTATCCAATGAGCAGTTCTTC. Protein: CASSTPRPSGTLSNEQFF.

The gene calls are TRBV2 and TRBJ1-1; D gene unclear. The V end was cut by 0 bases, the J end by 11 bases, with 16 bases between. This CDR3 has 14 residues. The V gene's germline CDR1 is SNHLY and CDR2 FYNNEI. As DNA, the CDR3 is TGTGCCAGCAGTGAAGCTCGCGGCACTGTAATGGCTTTCTTT. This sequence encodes CASSEARGTVMAFF.

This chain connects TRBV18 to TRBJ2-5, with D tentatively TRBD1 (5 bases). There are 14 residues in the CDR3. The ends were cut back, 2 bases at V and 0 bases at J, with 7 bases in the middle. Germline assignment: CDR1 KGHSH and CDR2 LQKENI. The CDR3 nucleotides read TGTGCCAGCTCACCAGGGGCGAACCAAGAGACCCAGTACTTC. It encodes CASSPGANQETQYF.

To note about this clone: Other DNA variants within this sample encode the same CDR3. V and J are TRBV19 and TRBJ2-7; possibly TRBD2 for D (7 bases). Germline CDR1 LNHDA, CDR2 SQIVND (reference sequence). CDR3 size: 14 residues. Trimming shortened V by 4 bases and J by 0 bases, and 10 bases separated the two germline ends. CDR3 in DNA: TGTGCCAGTAGTAGGGGGGGCAGCTCCTACGAGCAGTACTTC. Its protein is CASSRGGSSYEQYF.

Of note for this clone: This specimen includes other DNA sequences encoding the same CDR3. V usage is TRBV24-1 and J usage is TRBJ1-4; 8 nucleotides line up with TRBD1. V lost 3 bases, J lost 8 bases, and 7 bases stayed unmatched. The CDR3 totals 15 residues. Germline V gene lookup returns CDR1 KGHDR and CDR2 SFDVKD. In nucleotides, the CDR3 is TGTGCCACCAGTGATCCTGGACAGGGAAACGAAAAACTGTTTTTT. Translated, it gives CATSDPGQGNEKLFF.

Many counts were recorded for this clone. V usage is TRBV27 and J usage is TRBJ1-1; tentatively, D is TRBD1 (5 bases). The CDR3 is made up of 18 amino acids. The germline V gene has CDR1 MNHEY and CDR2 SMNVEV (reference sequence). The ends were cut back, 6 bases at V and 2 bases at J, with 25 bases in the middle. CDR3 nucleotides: TGTGCCAGCAGCACGCGGGGGTGGAGGAAACTAATAAACACTGAAGCTTTCTTT. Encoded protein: CASSTRGWRKLINTEAFF.

The CDR3 protein is CASSLSTGSGRGRPQPQHF. The CDR3 DNA reads as TGTGCCAGCAGCTTATCGACTGGTTCGGGCAGGGGGCGTCCCCAGCCCCAGCATTTT. The chain carries TRBV7-9 and TRBJ1-5; 8 positions match TRBD1. The CDR3 totals 19 residues. Germline V gene data show CDR1 as SEHNR and CDR2 as FQNEAQ (reference sequence). V trimming: 2 bases; J trimming: 7 bases; junction bases outside the gene matches: 19.

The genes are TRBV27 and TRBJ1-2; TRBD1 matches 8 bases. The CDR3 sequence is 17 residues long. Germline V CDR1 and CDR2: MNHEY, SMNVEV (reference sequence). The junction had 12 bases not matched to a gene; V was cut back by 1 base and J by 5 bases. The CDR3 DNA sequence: TGTGCCAGCAGTTTATATGGCAGGGGGCAAATATGGTATGGCTACACCTTC. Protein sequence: CASSLYGRGQIWYGYTF.

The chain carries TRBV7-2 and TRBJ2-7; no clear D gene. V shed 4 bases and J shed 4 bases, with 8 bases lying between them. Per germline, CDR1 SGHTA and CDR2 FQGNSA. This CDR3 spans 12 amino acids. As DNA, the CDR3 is TGTGCCAGCAGCTATACAGATTACGAGCAGTACTTC. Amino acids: CASSYTDYEQYF.

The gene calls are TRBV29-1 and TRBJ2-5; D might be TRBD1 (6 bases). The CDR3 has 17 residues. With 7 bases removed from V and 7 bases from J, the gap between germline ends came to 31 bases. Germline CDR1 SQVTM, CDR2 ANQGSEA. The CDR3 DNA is TGCAGCGCTTCCCACCCTGGTCGGCAGGGGCATGTCGGGACCCAGTACTTC. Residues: CSASHPGRQGHVGTQYF. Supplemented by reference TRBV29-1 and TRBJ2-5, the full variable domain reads SAVISQKPSRDICQRGTSLTIQCQVDSQVTMMFWYRQQPGQSLTLIATANQGSEATYESGFVIDKFPISRPNLTFSTLTVSNMSPEDSSIYLCSASHPGRQGHVGTQYFGPGTRLLVL.

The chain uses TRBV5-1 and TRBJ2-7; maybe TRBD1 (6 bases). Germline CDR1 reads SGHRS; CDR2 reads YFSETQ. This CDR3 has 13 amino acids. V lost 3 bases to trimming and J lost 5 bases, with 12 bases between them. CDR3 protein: CASSSQGPHEQYF. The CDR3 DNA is TGCGCCAGCAGCTCCCAGGGGCCCCACGAGCAGTACTTC.

In nucleotides, the CDR3 is TGTGCCAGCAGCCAAGATACGGTAGCGGGAGGGGCCGGGGAGCTGTTTTTT. Its translation: CASSQDTVAGGAGELFF. The J gene is TRBJ2-2, the V gene TRBV4-2, with 11 bases identical to TRBD2. This CDR3 comprises 17 residues. V shed 0 bases, J shed 6 bases, and the junction held 6 bases outside the gene matches. In germline, CDR1 is LGHNA, CDR2 YNFKEQ.